Listed here is a single TCR beta chain. This sample is part of a study of control samples from healthy donors and cancer patients. CDR1 is SGHNT and CDR2 is YYREEE in the germline V gene (reference sequence). The V gene lost 0 bases and the J gene lost 4 bases, with 12 bases spanning the gap. CDR3 length: 15 amino acids. The assay was immunoSEQ multiplex PCR, and TCRdb's table has in-frame clones only and misses some. The data hold approximately 60,000 clones, with 80% to 95% observed a single time. The specimen sequenced was PBMCs. This TCR derives from a man aged 25 to 40 with colorectal cancer. The chain employs TRBV5-4 and TRBJ2-3; D gene unclear. CDR3 residues: CASSLAQRSADTQYF. CDR3 coding DNA: TGTGCCAGCAGCTTGGCCCAACGGAGCGCAGATACGCAGTATTTT.